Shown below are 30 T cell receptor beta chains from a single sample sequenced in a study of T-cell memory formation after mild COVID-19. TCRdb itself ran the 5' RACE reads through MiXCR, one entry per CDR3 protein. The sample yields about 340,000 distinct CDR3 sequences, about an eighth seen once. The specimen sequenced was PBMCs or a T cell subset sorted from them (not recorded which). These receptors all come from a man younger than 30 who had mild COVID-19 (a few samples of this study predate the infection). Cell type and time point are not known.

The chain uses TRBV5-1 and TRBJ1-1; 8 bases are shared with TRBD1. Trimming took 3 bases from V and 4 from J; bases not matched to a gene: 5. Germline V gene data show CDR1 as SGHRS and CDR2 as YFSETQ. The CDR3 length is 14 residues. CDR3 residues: CASSSRGPGTEAFF. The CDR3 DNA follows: TGCGCCAGCAGCTCCAGGGGGCCGGGCACTGAAGCTTTCTTT.

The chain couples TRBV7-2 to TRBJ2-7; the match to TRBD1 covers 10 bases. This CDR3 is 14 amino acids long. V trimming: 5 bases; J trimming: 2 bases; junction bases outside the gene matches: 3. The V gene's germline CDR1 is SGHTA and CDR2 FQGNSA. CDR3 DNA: TGTGCCAGCAGCCAGGGACAGGGGACCTACGAGCAGTACGTC. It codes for CASSQGQGTYEQYV.

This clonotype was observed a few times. CDR3 residues: CASSQVLAETQYF. The DNA of the CDR3 is TGTGCCAGCAGCCAAGTTTTGGCGGAGACCCAGTACTTC. The chain carries TRBV3-1 and TRBJ2-5; D is unclear. CDR1 and CDR2 (germline): LGHDT, YNNKEL (reference sequence). This CDR3 has 13 residues. Between the trimmed V and J ends, which lost 1 base and 5 bases, there was a span of 8 bases.

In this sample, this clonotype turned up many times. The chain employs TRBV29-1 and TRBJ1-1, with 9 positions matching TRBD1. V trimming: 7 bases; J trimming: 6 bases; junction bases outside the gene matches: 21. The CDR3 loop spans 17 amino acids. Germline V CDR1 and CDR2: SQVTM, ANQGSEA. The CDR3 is CSASLLPGQGLRAEAFF. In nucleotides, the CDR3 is TGCAGCGCCTCATTATTACCGGGACAGGGTTTAAGGGCTGAAGCTTTCTTT.

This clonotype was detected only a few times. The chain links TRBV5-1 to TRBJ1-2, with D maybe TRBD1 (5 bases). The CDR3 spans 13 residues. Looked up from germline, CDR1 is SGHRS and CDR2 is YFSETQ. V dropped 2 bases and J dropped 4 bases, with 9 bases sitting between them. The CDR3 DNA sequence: TGCGCCAGCAGCTTCGACAGAATCTATGGCTACACCTTC. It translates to CASSFDRIYGYTF.

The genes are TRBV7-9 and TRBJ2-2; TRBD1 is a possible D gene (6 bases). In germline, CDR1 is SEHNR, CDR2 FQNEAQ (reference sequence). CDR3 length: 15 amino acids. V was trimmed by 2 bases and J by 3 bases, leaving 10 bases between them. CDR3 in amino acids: CASSLQQGYTGELFF. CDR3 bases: TGTGCCAGCAGCTTACAACAGGGCTACACCGGGGAGCTGTTTTTT.

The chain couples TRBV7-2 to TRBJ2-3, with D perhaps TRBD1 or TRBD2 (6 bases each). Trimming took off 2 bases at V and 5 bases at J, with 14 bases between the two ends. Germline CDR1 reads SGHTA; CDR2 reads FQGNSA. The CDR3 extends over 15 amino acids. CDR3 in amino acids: CASSLIGGPGDTQYF. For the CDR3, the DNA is TGTGCCAGCAGCTTAATTGGGGGGCCGGGAGATACGCAGTATTTT.

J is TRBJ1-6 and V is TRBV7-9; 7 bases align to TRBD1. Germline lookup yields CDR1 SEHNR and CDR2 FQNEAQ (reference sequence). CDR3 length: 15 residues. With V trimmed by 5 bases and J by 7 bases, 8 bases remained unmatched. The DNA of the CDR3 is TGTGCCAGCAGCCTACAGGGGACGGGGAATTCACCCCTCCACTTT. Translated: CASSLQGTGNSPLHF.

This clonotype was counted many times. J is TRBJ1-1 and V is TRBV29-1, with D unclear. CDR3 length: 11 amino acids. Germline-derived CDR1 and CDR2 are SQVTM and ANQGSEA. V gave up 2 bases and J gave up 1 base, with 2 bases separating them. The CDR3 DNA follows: TGCAGCGTTGAAAGGAACACTGAAGCTTTCTTT. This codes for CSVERNTEAFF.

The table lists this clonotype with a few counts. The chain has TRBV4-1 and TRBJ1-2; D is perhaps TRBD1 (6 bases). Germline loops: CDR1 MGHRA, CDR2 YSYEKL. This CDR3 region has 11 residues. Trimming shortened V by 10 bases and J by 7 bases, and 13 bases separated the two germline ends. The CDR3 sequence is CAISKGVGYTF. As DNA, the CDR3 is TGCGCCATCTCGAAGGGGGTTGGCTACACCTTC.

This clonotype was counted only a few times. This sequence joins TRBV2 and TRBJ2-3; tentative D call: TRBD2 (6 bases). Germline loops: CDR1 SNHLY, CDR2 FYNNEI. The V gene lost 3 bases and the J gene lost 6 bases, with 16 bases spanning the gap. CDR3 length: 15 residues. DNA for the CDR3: TGTGCCAGCAGTGACGCTTTGTCGAGCGGGGATACGCAGTATTTT. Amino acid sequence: CASSDALSSGDTQYF.

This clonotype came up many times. The CDR3: CASSRTGSNQPQHF. CDR3 bases: TGTGCCAGCAGTCGGACAGGGAGCAATCAGCCCCAGCATTTT. The chain carries TRBV6-5 and TRBJ1-5, with 8 bases fitting TRBD1. CDR3 length equals 14 residues. V dropped 5 bases and J dropped 1; count of bases not matched to a gene: 1. The germline CDR1 and CDR2 sequences are MNHEY and SVGAGI.

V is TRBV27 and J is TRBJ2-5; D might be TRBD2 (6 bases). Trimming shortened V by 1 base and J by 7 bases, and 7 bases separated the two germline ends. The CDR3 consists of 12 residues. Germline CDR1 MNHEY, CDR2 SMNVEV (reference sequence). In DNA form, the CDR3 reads TGTGCCAGCAGTTTATTGGGGGGGACCCAGTACTTC. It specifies CASSLLGGTQYF.

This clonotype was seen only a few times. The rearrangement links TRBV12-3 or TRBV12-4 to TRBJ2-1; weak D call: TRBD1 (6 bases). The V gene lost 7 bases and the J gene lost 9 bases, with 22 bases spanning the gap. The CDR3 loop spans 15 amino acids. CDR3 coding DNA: TGTGCCAGCACTGAACAAGACAGGTATCTCACTGAGCAGTTCTTC. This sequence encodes CASTEQDRYLTEQFF.

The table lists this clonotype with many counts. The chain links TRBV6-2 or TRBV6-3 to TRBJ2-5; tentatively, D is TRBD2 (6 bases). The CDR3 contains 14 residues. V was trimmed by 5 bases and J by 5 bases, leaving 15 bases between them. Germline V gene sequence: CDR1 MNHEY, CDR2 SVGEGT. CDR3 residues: CASSQGGAGETQYF. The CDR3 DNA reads TGTGCCAGCAGTCAAGGCGGGGCTGGCGAGACCCAGTACTTC.

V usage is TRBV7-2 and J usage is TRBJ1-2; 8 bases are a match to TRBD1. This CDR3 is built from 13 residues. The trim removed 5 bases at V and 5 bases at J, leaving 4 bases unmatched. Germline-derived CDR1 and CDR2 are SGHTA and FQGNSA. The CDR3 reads CASSLDREYGYTF. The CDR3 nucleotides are TGTGCCAGCAGCCTGGACAGGGAGTATGGCTACACCTTC.

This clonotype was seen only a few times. CDR3 DNA: TGTGCCAGCAGTTACGGGGAACCCGGGGAGCTGTTTTTT. The encoded protein is CASSYGEPGELFF. The V and J genes are TRBV6-5 and TRBJ2-2; D uncertain. The germline CDR1 and CDR2 sequences are MNHEY and SVGAGI. V gave up 2 bases and J gave up 6 bases, with 7 bases separating them. The CDR3 is 13 amino acids.

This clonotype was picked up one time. CDR3 protein: CASTRGGGEKLFF. The CDR3 DNA reads TGTGCCAGCACCAGGGGGGGAGGGGAAAAACTGTTTTTT. V and J are TRBV12-3 or TRBV12-4 and TRBJ1-4; 7 positions agree with TRBD1. Losses at the gene ends were 7 bases for V and 8 bases for J; bases not matched to a gene: 7. This CDR3 has 13 residues.

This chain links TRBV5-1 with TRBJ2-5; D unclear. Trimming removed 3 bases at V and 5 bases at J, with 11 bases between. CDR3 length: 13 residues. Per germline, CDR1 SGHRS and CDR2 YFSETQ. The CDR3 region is CASSWTRFETQYF. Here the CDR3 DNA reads TGCGCCAGCAGCTGGACCAGGTTCGAGACCCAGTACTTC.

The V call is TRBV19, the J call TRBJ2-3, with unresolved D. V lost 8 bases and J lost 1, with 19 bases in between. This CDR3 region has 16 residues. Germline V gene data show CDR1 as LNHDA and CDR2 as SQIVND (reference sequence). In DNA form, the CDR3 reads TGTGCCAGTCGCCCCCCCGGCTCCCTTCGCACAGATACGCAGTATTTT. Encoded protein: CASRPPGSLRTDTQYF.

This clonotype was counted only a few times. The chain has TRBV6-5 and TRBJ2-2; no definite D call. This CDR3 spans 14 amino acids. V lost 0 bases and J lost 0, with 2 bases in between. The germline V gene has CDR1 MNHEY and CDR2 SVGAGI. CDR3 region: CASSYSSNTGELFF. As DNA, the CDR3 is TGTGCCAGCAGTTACTCGTCGAACACCGGGGAGCTGTTTTTT.

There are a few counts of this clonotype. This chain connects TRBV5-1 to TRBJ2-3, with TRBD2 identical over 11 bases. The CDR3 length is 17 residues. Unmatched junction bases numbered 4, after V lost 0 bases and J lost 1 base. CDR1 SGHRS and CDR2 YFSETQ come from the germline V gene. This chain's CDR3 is CASSLVELAGGTDTQYF. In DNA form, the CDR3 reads TGCGCCAGCAGCTTGGTCGAACTAGCGGGAGGCACAGATACGCAGTATTTT.

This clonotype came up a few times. In DNA form, the CDR3 reads TGTGCCAGCGGCCCGGCGAGGGGGAGGCGTCCCGAGGGCGGCTACACCTTC. Translated, it gives CASGPARGRRPEGGYTF. This sequence joins TRBV27 and TRBJ1-2; possible D gene TRBD1, 6 bases. Germline V CDR1 and CDR2: MNHEY, SMNVEV (reference sequence). The germline V and J ends were trimmed by 8 bases and 8 bases, with 30 bases remaining between them. The CDR3 length is 17 residues.

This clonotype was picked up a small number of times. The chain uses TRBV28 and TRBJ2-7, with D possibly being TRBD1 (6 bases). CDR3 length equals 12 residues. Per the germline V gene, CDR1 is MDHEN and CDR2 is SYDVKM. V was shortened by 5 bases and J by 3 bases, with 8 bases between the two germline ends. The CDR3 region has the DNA TGTGCCAGCAGTCAGACAGGCTACGAGCAGTACTTC. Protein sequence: CASSQTGYEQYF.

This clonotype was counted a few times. The CDR3: CASSRVAGQKLFF. The CDR3 DNA reads TGTGCCAGCAGCCGAGTGGCAGGACAAAAACTGTTTTTT. V gene TRBV7-2 combines with J gene TRBJ1-4, with D unresolved. The CDR3 sequence is 13 residues long. V was shortened by 5 bases and J by 9 bases, with 13 bases between the two germline ends. Per the germline V gene, CDR1 is SGHTA and CDR2 is FQGNSA.

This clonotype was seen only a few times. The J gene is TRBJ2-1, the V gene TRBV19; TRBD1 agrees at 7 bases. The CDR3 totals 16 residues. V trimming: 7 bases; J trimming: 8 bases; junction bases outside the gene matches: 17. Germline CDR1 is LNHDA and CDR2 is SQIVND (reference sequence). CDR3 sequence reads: CASTSGATGFDDEQFF. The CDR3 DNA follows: TGTGCCAGTACCTCAGGGGCGACAGGGTTCGATGATGAGCAGTTCTTC.

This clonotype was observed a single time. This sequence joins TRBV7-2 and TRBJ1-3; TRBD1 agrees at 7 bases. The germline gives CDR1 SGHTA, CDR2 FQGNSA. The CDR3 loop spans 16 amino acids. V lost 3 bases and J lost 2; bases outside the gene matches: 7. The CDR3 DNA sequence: TGTGCCAGCAGCTTTATCGCCACAGGGGCTGGAAACACCATATATTTT. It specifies CASSFIATGAGNTIYF.

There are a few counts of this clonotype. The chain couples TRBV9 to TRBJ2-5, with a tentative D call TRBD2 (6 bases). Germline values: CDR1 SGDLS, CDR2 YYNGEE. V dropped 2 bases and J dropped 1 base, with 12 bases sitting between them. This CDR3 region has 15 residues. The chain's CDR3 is CASSVGTGVQETQYF. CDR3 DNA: TGTGCCAGCAGCGTTGGGACGGGAGTCCAAGAGACCCAGTACTTC.

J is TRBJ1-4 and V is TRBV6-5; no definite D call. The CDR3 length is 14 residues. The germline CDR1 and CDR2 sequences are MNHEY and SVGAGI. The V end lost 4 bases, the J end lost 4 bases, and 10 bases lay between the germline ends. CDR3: CASSFDRINEKLFF. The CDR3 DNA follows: TGTGCCAGCAGTTTTGACCGCATTAATGAAAAACTGTTTTTT.

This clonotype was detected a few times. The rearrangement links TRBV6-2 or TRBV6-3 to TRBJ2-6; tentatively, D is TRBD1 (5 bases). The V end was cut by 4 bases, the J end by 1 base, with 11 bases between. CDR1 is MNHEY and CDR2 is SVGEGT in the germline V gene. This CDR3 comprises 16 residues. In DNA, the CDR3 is TGTGCCAGCAGTTCCCGCTCAGGGTCTGGGGCCAACGTCCTGACTTTC. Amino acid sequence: CASSSRSGSGANVLTF.